What follows are 9 T cell receptor beta chains derived from one specimen sequenced in a study of shared clonotypes between healthy human individuals. Repertoires were generated with immunoSEQ multiplex PCR, while TCRdb's copy carries only in-frame clones and drops some. The sample yields approximately 500,000 clones, about 75% seen once. What was sequenced was PBMCs. The source is a woman in her thirties or forties in good health. Some clones in this sample may be carry-over from other donors' samples.

The V and J genes are TRBV29-1 and TRBJ2-2; D could derive from TRBD1 or TRBD2 (5 bases each). The CDR3 is made up of 13 amino acids. Trimming took 6 bases from V and 3 from J, leaving 11 bases between them. Per the germline V gene, CDR1 is SQVTM and CDR2 is ANQGSEA. The CDR3 sequence is CSVKGRYTGELFF. The CDR3, as DNA: TGCAGCGTCAAGGGACGATACACCGGGGAGCTGTTTTTT.

The gene calls are TRBV27 and TRBJ2-3, with 7 bases matching TRBD1. Germline CDR1 MNHEY, CDR2 SMNVEV (reference sequence). The CDR3 runs 15 residues. J was trimmed by 6 bases and V by 6 bases; bases with no gene match: 12. In DNA, the CDR3 is TGTGCCAGCAGCCGGATCGGGACAGTCAGTGATACGCAGTATTTT. Amino acid sequence: CASSRIGTVSDTQYF.

The V call is TRBV5-1, the J call TRBJ2-1; 13 bases map to TRBD2. Germline loops: CDR1 SGHRS, CDR2 YFSETQ. The CDR3 is 15 residues long. J was trimmed by 8 bases and V by 4 bases; bases with no gene match: 6. CDR3 region: CASSRGLAGVDEQFF. As DNA, the CDR3 is TGCGCCAGCAGCCGCGGACTAGCGGGAGTGGATGAGCAGTTCTTC.

The chain recombines TRBV6-1 with TRBJ1-2; no clear D. This CDR3 has 13 residues. The germline V gene encodes CDR1 MNHNS and CDR2 SASEGT. Trimming shortened V by 6 bases and J by 7 bases, and 15 bases separated the two germline ends. DNA for the CDR3: TGTGCCAGCAGGGTTGGGCCCTCAAGTGGCTACACCTTC. Translation: CASRVGPSSGYTF.

The rearrangement uses TRBV5-5 and TRBJ2-2; the D call may be TRBD1 or TRBD2 (6 bases each). Deletions cut 4 bases from V and 3 bases from J, with 16 bases between. Germline CDR1 and CDR2: SGHKS and YYEKEE (reference sequence). The CDR3 extends over 16 amino acids. For the CDR3, the DNA is TGTGCCAGCAGCGAACTCCCCGGGGGCTACACCGGGGAGCTGTTTTTT. This codes for CASSELPGGYTGELFF.

This clone showed up just a few times. The genes are TRBV6-5 and TRBJ2-5, with 15 bases aligning to TRBD2. V lost 6 bases to trimming and J lost 5 bases; unmatched junction nucleotides: 4. CDR1 is MNHEY and CDR2 is SVGAGI in the germline V gene. There are 15 residues in the CDR3. The CDR3 DNA reads as TGTGCCAGCAGACCCGGACTAGCGGGAGGGGAGACCCAGTACTTC. It is translated as CASRPGLAGGETQYF.

Turning to this clone: This sample also contains other DNA sequences that code for the same CDR3. V gene TRBV9 combines with J gene TRBJ2-7; TRBD2 matches 9 bases. The germline CDR1 and CDR2 sequences are SGDLS and YYNGEE. The CDR3 length is 14 residues. V gave up 2 bases and J gave up 1 base; unmatched junction bases: 1. CDR3 coding DNA: TGTGCCAGCAGCGTTACTAGCGGGTCCTACGAGCAGTACTTC. It yields the protein CASSVTSGSYEQYF.

This clone has just a few counts. The chain links TRBV7-9 to TRBJ2-2; 12 bases are a match to TRBD2. J was trimmed by 2 bases and V by 5 bases; bases with no gene match: 9. The CDR3 consists of 18 residues. Germline V gene sequence: CDR1 SEHNR, CDR2 FQNEAQ (reference sequence). The CDR3 bases are TGTGCCAGCAGCCCCTCTGGGACTAGCGGGTCCAACACCGGGGAGCTGTTTTTT. This translates into CASSPSGTSGSNTGELFF.

The chain recombines TRBV7-3 with TRBJ2-1; D uncertain. The V gene lost 5 bases and the J gene lost 9 bases, with 5 bases spanning the gap. This CDR3 is 10 amino acids long. The germline gives CDR1 SGHTA, CDR2 FQGTGA. Here the CDR3 DNA reads TGTGCCAGCAGCCTATCTGAGCAGTTCTTC. It specifies CASSLSEQFF.